This T cell receptor (beta chain) derives from a study of T cell responses to AZD1222 COVID-19 vaccine. CDR3 length: 16 amino acids. With V trimmed by 0 bases and J by 8 bases, 11 bases remained unmatched. CDR1 is SGHVS and CDR2 is FQNEAQ in the germline V gene. The repertoire was sequenced with immunoSEQ multiplex PCR; TCRdb's copy has only in-frame clones and lacks some. The sample lists more than 110,000 clones; 88% were seen once. Study-wide points: Receipt of two AZD1222 doses was followed by a rise in Spike-specific TCR breadth and depth.

Points on this clone: The antigen is unknown.

The input for sequencing was peripheral blood, taken 28 days after the second AZD1222 dose. This sequence originates from an adult who received the AZD1222 COVID-19 vaccine. The J gene is TRBJ1-2, the V gene TRBV7-8; 8 nucleotides line up with TRBD1. The CDR3 DNA follows: TGTGCCAGCAGCTTAGCCAGACAGGGGTTATTATACGGCTACACCTTC. Protein: CASSLARQGLLYGYTF. Full variable domain (outside the CDR3, taken from reference TRBV7-8 and TRBJ1-2): GAGVSQSPRYKVAKRGQDVALRCDPISGHVSLFWYQQALGQGPEFLTYFQNEAQLDKSGLPSDRFFAERPEGSVSTLKIQRTQQEDSAVYLCASSLARQGLLYGYTFGSGTRLTVV.